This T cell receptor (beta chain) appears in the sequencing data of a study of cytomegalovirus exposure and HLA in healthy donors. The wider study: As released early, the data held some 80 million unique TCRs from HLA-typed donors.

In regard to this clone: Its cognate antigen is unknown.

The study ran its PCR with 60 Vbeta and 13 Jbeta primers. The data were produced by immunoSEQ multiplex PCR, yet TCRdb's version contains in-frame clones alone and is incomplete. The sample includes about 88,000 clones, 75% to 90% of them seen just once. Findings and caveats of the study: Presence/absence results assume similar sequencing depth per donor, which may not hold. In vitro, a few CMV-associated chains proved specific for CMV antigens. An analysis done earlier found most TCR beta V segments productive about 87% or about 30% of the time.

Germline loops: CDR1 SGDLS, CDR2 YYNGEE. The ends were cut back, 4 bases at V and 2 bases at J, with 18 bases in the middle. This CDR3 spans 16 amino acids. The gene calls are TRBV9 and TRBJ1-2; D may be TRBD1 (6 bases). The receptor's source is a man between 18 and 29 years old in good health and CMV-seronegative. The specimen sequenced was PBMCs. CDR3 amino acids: CASSPRWTATNYGYTF. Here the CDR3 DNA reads TGTGCCAGCAGCCCGCGATGGACAGCAACGAACTATGGCTACACCTTC.